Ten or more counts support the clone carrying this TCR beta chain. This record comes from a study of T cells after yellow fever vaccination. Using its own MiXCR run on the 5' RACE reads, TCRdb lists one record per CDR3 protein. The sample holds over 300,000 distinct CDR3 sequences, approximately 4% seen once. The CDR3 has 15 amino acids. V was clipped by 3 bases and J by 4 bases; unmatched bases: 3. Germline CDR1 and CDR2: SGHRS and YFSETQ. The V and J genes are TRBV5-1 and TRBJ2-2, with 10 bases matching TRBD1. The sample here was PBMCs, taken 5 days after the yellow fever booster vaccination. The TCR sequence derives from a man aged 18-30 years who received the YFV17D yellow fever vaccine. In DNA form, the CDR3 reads TGCGCCAGCAGCTCCGACAGGGGGCCCACCGGGGAGCTGTTTTTT. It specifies CASSSDRGPTGELFF.